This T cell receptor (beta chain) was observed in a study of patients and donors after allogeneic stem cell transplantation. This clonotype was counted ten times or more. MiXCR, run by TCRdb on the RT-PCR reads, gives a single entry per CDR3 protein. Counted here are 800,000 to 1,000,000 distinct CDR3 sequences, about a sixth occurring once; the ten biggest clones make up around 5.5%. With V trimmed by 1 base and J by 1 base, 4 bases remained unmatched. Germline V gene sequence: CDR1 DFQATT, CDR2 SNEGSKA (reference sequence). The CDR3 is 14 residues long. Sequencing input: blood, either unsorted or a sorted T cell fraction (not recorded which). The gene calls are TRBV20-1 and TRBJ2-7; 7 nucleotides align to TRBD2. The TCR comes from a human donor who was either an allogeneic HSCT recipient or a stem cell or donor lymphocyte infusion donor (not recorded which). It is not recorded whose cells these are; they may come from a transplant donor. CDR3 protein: CSARGREMSYEQYF. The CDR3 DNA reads TGCAGTGCTAGAGGGCGGGAGATGTCCTACGAGCAGTACTTC.